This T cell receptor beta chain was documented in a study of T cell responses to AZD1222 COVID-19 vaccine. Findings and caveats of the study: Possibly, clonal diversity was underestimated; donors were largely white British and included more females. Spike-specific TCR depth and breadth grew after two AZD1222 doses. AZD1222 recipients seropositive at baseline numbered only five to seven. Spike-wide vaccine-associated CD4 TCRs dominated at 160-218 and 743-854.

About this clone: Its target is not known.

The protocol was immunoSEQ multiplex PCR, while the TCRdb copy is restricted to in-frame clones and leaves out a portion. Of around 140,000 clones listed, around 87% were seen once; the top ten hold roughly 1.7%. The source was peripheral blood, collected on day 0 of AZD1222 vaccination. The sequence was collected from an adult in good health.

This chain's CDR3 is CASGPRRGQRSEAFF. The CDR3 DNA sequence: TGTGCCAGTGGCCCTCGGAGGGGGCAGAGGTCTGAAGCTTTCTTT. The rearrangement links TRBV28 to TRBJ1-1, with 7 bases aligning to TRBD1. The CDR3 runs 15 residues. With 9 bases clipped from V and 6 bases from J, the junction kept 16 bases outside the gene matches. Germline loops: CDR1 MDHEN, CDR2 SYDVKM.